These 27 T cell receptor beta chains originate from one sample sequenced in a study of shared clonotypes between healthy human individuals. Sequencing used immunoSEQ multiplex PCR; TCRdb keeps in-frame clones, though not all of them. This repertoire shows around 1.6 million clones, roughly 98% found once; its top ten account for approximately 0.44%. The specimen sequenced was naive CD4+ T cells sorted from blood. Subset denoted: CD45RA+ positively selected. These receptors originate from a young man in good health.

The chain joins TRBV29-1 to TRBJ1-1, with 12 bases identical to TRBD1. CDR3 size: 15 residues. Per germline, CDR1 SQVTM and CDR2 ANQGSEA. V was clipped by 6 bases and J by 5 bases; unmatched bases: 10. The CDR3 region is CSVRGTGGRETEAFF. The CDR3 nucleotides are TGCAGCGTACGCGGGACAGGGGGCCGGGAGACTGAAGCTTTCTTT.

This chain joins TRBV7-2 and TRBJ1-3; D possibly corresponds to TRBD1 (6 bases). The length of the CDR3 is 15 residues. The germline V gene encodes CDR1 SGHTA and CDR2 FQGNSA. The germline V and J ends were trimmed by 2 bases and 2 bases, with 10 bases remaining between them. In nucleotides, the CDR3 is TGTGCCAGCAGCTTATCGTCAGGGGCTGGAAACACCATATATTTT. Translated: CASSLSSGAGNTIYF.

This chain links TRBV5-4 with TRBJ2-7; D is ambiguous. Trimming removed 0 bases at V and 11 bases at J, with 15 bases between. Germline V lookup: CDR1 SGHNT, CDR2 YYREEE (reference sequence). The CDR3 sequence is 13 residues long. CDR3 sequence reads: CASSLVGIKIEYF. In DNA form, the CDR3 reads TGTGCCAGCAGCTTGGTGGGGATCAAGATAGAGTACTTC.

The CDR3 coding sequence is TGTGCCAGCACTACTACAGTGGGGCGCGGGGACTATGGCTACACCTTC. It is translated as CASTTTVGRGDYGYTF. This sequence joins TRBV9 and TRBJ1-2, with a possible D match to TRBD1 (5 bases). The CDR3 covers 16 residues. The germline V gene has CDR1 SGDLS and CDR2 YYNGEE. Trimming cost V 6 bases and J 3 bases, with 21 bases left between them.

The genes are TRBV14 and TRBJ1-4, with no clear D. Between the trimmed V and J ends, which lost 0 bases and 10 bases, there was a span of 9 bases. In germline, CDR1 is SGHDN, CDR2 FVKESK. The CDR3 loop spans 13 amino acids. The CDR3 DNA follows: TGTGCCAGCAGCCAAGATCCGGGAAGAAAACTGTTTTTT. This sequence encodes CASSQDPGRKLFF.

The CDR3 DNA reads as TGTGCCAGCAGCGACAGGGGGCTTGCGAACACTGAAGCTTTCTTT. This sequence encodes CASSDRGLANTEAFF. The chain couples TRBV9 to TRBJ1-1; 9 nucleotides line up with TRBD1. The CDR3 length is 15 residues. Germline V gene sequence: CDR1 SGDLS, CDR2 YYNGEE. Trimming at V came to 3 bases and at J to 1 base, leaving 4 bases not matched to a gene. Drawing the rest from reference TRBV9 and TRBJ1-1, the complete variable domain is DSGVTQTPKHLITATGQRVTLRCSPRSGDLSVYWYQQSLDQGLQFLIQYYNGEERAKGNILERFSAQQFPDLHSELNLSSLELGDSALYFCASSDRGLANTEAFFGQGTRLTVV.

This chain uses TRBV4-1 with TRBJ2-1, with D possibly being TRBD2 (5 bases). Germline V gene data show CDR1 as MGHRA and CDR2 as YSYEKL. V lost 0 bases and J 5 bases, leaving 17 bases between the germline ends. This CDR3 is 17 amino acids long. Here the CDR3 reads CASSQDKDSRLHNEQFF. In DNA, the CDR3 is TGCGCCAGCAGCCAAGATAAGGACTCTCGCCTACACAATGAGCAGTTCTTC.

V usage is TRBV7-2 and J usage is TRBJ2-5, with D uncertain. Germline loops: CDR1 SGHTA, CDR2 FQGNSA. Trimming cost V 0 bases and J 1 base, with 6 bases left between them. The CDR3 is 14 residues long. The CDR3 loop reads CASSLAWPQETQYF. The CDR3 coding sequence is TGTGCCAGCAGCTTAGCGTGGCCCCAAGAGACCCAGTACTTC. The full variable domain, completed using reference TRBV7-2 and TRBJ2-5, is GAGVSQSPSNKVTEKGKDVELRCDPISGHTALYWYRQSLGQGLEFLIYFQGNSAPDKSGLPSDRFSAERTGGSVSTLTIQRTQQEDSAVYLCASSLAWPQETQYFGPGTRLLVL.

This rearrangement joins TRBV11-2 to TRBJ1-1, with a weak D call TRBD1 (5 bases). CDR1 is SGHAT and CDR2 is FQNNGV in the germline V gene. The V end lost 2 bases, the J end lost 7 bases, and 14 bases lay between the germline ends. The CDR3 loop spans 14 amino acids. For the CDR3, the DNA is TGTGCCAGCAGCTTACTCCGGGACTTTGGTGAAGCTTTCTTT. Amino acid sequence: CASSLLRDFGEAFF.

This rearrangement joins TRBV10-1 to TRBJ2-7; weak D call: TRBD1 (6 bases). The CDR3 is made up of 14 amino acids. Trimming left V 2 bases short and J 2 bases short, with 10 bases between. Germline loops: CDR1 WNHNN, CDR2 SYGVQD (reference sequence). CDR3 loop: CASSENRAPYEQYF. CDR3 sequence (DNA): TGCGCCAGCAGTGAGAACAGGGCCCCCTACGAGCAGTACTTC.

This chain links TRBV5-1 with TRBJ1-3; the match to TRBD1 covers 9 bases. Germline V gene lookup returns CDR1 SGHRS and CDR2 YFSETQ. This CDR3 spans 17 amino acids. Trimming removed 1 base from V and 4 bases from J; junction bases left unmatched: 9. CDR3 residues: CASSLSTGGSSGNTIYF. DNA for the CDR3: TGCGCCAGCAGCTTGTCCACAGGGGGCTCTTCCGGAAACACCATATATTTT. The variable domain in full, completed from reference TRBV5-1 and TRBJ1-3, reads KAGVTQTPRYLIKTRGQQVTLSCSPISGHRSVSWYQQTPGQGLQFLFEYFSETQRNKGNFPGRFSGRQFSNSRSEMNVSTLELGDSALYLCASSLSTGGSSGNTIYFGEGSWLTVV.

The chain combines TRBV7-8 with TRBJ2-3; 11 bases align to TRBD2. The J segment lost 11 bases and the V segment lost 5 bases, leaving 21 bases of the junction unmatched. From germline, CDR1 is SGHVS and CDR2 FQNEAQ. This CDR3 is 18 amino acids long. The CDR3 spells CASSGTGTSGRPQGGQYF. Written as DNA, the CDR3 is TGTGCCAGCAGCGGAACCGGGACTAGCGGAAGACCTCAGGGCGGGCAGTATTTT.

The rearrangement links TRBV28 to TRBJ2-7; 7 positions agree with TRBD1. This CDR3 has 18 amino acids. V trimming: 2 bases; J trimming: 3 bases; junction bases outside the gene matches: 16. The germline V gene encodes CDR1 MDHEN and CDR2 SYDVKM. CDR3 sequence: CASSLLRVAAGGIYEQYF. The CDR3 bases are TGTGCCAGCAGTTTACTGAGAGTCGCGGCAGGGGGTATCTACGAGCAGTACTTC.

With regard to this clone: Other nucleotide sequences from this sample produce the same CDR3. V usage is TRBV28 and J usage is TRBJ2-2; 8 positions agree with TRBD1. Germline CDR1 and CDR2: MDHEN and SYDVKM. The ends lost 4 bases at V and 5 bases at J; junction bases unmatched: 3. CDR3 length: 14 residues. The CDR3 nucleotides read TGTGCCAGCAGTTCGACAGGGGTTACCGGGGAGCTGTTTTTT. It codes for CASSSTGVTGELFF.

The V gene is TRBV5-4, the J gene TRBJ2-2; TRBD2 might be the D (5 bases). In germline, CDR1 is SGHNT, CDR2 YYREEE (reference sequence). V lost 2 bases, J lost 0 bases, and 14 bases lay in between. The CDR3 is 17 amino acids. CDR3 residues: CASSFPGLMSNTGELFF. In nucleotides, the CDR3 is TGTGCCAGCAGCTTTCCTGGACTCATGTCGAACACCGGGGAGCTGTTTTTT.

The J gene is TRBJ2-1, the V gene TRBV5-4; D might be TRBD1 or TRBD2, each matching 5 bases. The CDR3 totals 16 residues. The V end lost 0 bases, the J end lost 0 bases, and 10 bases lay between the germline ends. CDR1 and CDR2 from the germline V gene are SGHNT and YYREEE (reference sequence). The CDR3 nucleotides read TGTGCCAGCAGCTTGGGCGCCGGGACCTCCTACAATGAGCAGTTCTTC. Amino acids: CASSLGAGTSYNEQFF.

J is TRBJ2-6 and V is TRBV7-3, with D perhaps TRBD1 or TRBD2 (5 bases each). Germline assignment: CDR1 SGHTA and CDR2 FQGTGA. V gave up 1 base and J gave up 1 base, with 14 bases separating them. The CDR3 contains 18 residues. In DNA, the CDR3 is TGTGCCAGCAGCTTAAGGGGGTATCCCAAGTCTGGGGCCAACGTCCTGACTTTC. It yields the protein CASSLRGYPKSGANVLTF.

This clone was recorded once. The chain joins TRBV7-8 to TRBJ2-7, with 8 bases matching TRBD1. Germline V gene sequence: CDR1 SGHVS, CDR2 FQNEAQ. Trimming at V came to 5 bases and at J to 6 bases, leaving 9 bases not matched to a gene. The CDR3 extends over 14 amino acids. The CDR3 loop is CASSTTDRDAEQYF. CDR3 DNA sequence: TGTGCCAGCAGCACGACGGACAGGGATGCCGAGCAGTACTTC.

The V and J genes are TRBV18 and TRBJ2-3; D tentatively reads TRBD1 or TRBD2 (5 bases each). The CDR3 is 13 residues long. Germline CDR1 and CDR2: KGHSH and LQKENI. Trimming left V 3 bases short and J 8 bases short, with 12 bases between. The CDR3 reads CASSPGTSATQYF. The CDR3 DNA is TGTGCCAGCTCACCTGGGACCAGTGCTACGCAGTATTTT.

CDR3 amino acids: CASSPAGRAGVTYEQYF. The CDR3 nucleotides are TGTGCCAGCAGCCCAGCGGGGAGGGCGGGAGTAACCTACGAGCAGTACTTC. This rearrangement joins TRBV9 to TRBJ2-7; 7 bases fit TRBD2. Germline V gene data show CDR1 as SGDLS and CDR2 as YYNGEE. V was pared by 4 bases and J by 2 bases, with 15 bases of the junction left unmatched. This CDR3 region has 17 residues.

This sequence joins TRBV29-1 and TRBJ2-1; D might be TRBD2 (7 bases). V lost 6 bases and J lost 0, with 15 bases in between. Germline V gene data show CDR1 as SQVTM and CDR2 as ANQGSEA. The CDR3 runs 15 residues. The CDR3 sequence is CSVARGGGSYNEQFF. CDR3 nucleotides: TGCAGCGTCGCAAGGGGGGGAGGCTCCTACAATGAGCAGTTCTTC.

V and J are TRBV7-9 and TRBJ2-2; D might be TRBD1 or TRBD2, each matching 5 bases. Germline-derived CDR1 and CDR2 are SEHNR and FQNEAQ (reference sequence). The CDR3 sequence is 13 residues long. Trimming took 5 bases from V and 7 from J, leaving 11 bases between them. CDR3 residues: CASSRRDDGELFF. Written as DNA, the CDR3 is TGTGCCAGCAGCCGACGGGACGACGGGGAGCTGTTTTTT.

V and J are TRBV7-2 and TRBJ2-5; D unclear. The CDR3 is made up of 14 amino acids. Germline V lookup: CDR1 SGHTA, CDR2 FQGNSA. Between the trimmed V and J ends, which lost 5 bases and 0 bases, there was a span of 10 bases. The DNA of the CDR3 is TGTGCCAGCAGCCGAAGCTTAGACCAAGAGACCCAGTACTTC. Translation gives CASSRSLDQETQYF.

This clone was counted once. Other nucleotide sequences in the sample specify the same CDR3. This chain uses TRBV2 with TRBJ2-1; 7 bases fit TRBD1. In germline, CDR1 is SNHLY, CDR2 FYNNEI. J gave up 0 bases and V 6 bases, and 5 bases lay outside the gene matches. There are 15 residues in the CDR3. The chain's CDR3 is CASSERQGSYNEQFF. The CDR3, as DNA: TGTGCCAGCAGCGAAAGACAGGGCTCCTACAATGAGCAGTTCTTC.

V and J are TRBV6-6 and TRBJ1-5, with D hard to call. This CDR3 has 16 amino acids. V was cut by 4 bases and J by 3 bases, with 16 bases left in between. From germline, CDR1 is MNHNY and CDR2 SVGAGI (reference sequence). The CDR3 sequence is CASSSPGGPPNQPQHF. Here the CDR3 DNA reads TGTGCCAGCAGTTCCCCGGGAGGACCACCCAATCAGCCCCAGCATTTT.

The chain joins TRBV5-1 to TRBJ2-7, with 10 bases that match TRBD1. Trimming cost V 7 bases and J 5 bases; bases outside gene matches: 6. The germline V gene encodes CDR1 SGHRS and CDR2 YFSETQ. The CDR3 is 13 residues long. The DNA of the CDR3 is TGCGCCAGCGCCGGGACAGGGGATGACGAGCAGTACTTC. This sequence encodes CASAGTGDDEQYF.

V is TRBV7-2 and J is TRBJ1-1, with D maybe TRBD1 (6 bases). CDR1 SGHTA and CDR2 FQGNSA come from the germline V gene. The CDR3 is 16 amino acids. V was trimmed by 6 bases and J by 2 bases, leaving 19 bases between them. The CDR3 DNA follows: TGTGCCAGCAGTCGCCCAACTGGGGGGCCCAACACTGAAGCTTTCTTT. It codes for CASSRPTGGPNTEAFF. The variable domain in full, with the rest retrieved from reference TRBV7-2 and TRBJ1-1, is GAGVSQSPSNKVTEKGKDVELRCDPISGHTALYWYRQSLGQGLEFLIYFQGNSAPDKSGLPSDRFSAERTGGSVSTLTIQRTQQEDSAVYLCASSRPTGGPNTEAFFGQGTRLTVV.